This T cell receptor (beta chain) was recorded in a study of T-cell reconstitution after alpha-beta-depleted transplantation in children. About this clonotype itself: The antigen remains undetermined.

Study-wide findings and caveats: Fresh T-cell production supplied most of the T-cell counts and diversity seen one year after transplant. Alpha-beta T cells present about two months after transplant were reported to originate from several hundred expanded graft clones.

V was trimmed by 3 bases and J by 4 bases, leaving 14 bases between them. This CDR3 is built from 15 residues. Germline loops: CDR1 SGHKS, CDR2 YYEKEE (reference sequence). A library of TCRbeta sequences, prepared with unique molecular identifiers, was generated. From the PCR reads, TCRdb called clonotypes with MiXCR, one entry per CDR3 protein. The table records about 980,000 distinct CDR3 sequences, less than 30% of them present only once. Sequencing was performed on PBMCs, mostly from graft donor cells, taken 360 days after TCRalphabeta/CD19-depleted stem cell transplant. The chain links TRBV5-5 to TRBJ1-3, with a tentative D call TRBD1 (6 bases). This sequence was found in a boy in the first two years of life who had a stem cell transplant for SCID, so the T cells may come from the graft donor. The CDR3 here is CASSSTGTNGNTIYF. The CDR3 DNA sequence: TGTGCCAGCAGCTCTACCGGGACAAACGGAAACACCATATATTTT.